This T cell receptor (beta chain) was observed in a study of blood T cell repertoires in COVID-19. The CDR3 consists of 13 residues. V dropped 4 bases and J dropped 6; count of bases not matched to a gene: 3. The V gene's germline CDR1 is SGHRS and CDR2 YFSETQ. The assay was immunoSEQ multiplex PCR, and TCRdb's table has in-frame clones only and misses some. The sample has 200,000 to 250,000 clones; around 81% are singletons. Sequencing input: peripheral blood. V usage is TRBV5-1 and J usage is TRBJ2-1, with 8 bases fitting TRBD2. The clonotype comes from a woman aged 70-85 years with acute or convalescent COVID-19. The CDR3 loop is CASSPGGANEQFF. In DNA, the CDR3 is TGCGCCAGCAGCCCGGGGGGGGCCAATGAGCAGTTCTTC.